A selection of T cell receptor beta chains follows, all from one sample in a study of blood T cell repertoires in COVID-19. Profiled with immunoSEQ multiplex PCR; TCRdb holds only in-frame clones, not every one. This table has 100,000 to 110,000 clones, about 86% appearing once. The specimen was peripheral blood. These receptors were collected from a human donor in a cohort sampled during active COVID-19. Both conserved end residues are part of each CDR3. The D gene is left open where the match is weak. Size is omitted from some rows. Given values are once, few, many or a class for expanded clones.

v_call	d_call	clone_size	j_call	cdr3_nt	cdr3_aa
TRBV3-1/TRBV3-2	.	.	TRBJ2-1	TGTGCCAGCAGCCAAGATCCCCCGGGACTCACTTTGCTGTACAATGAGCAGTTCTTC	CASSQDPPGLTLLYNEQFF
TRBV5-6	TRBD2	.	TRBJ2-1	TGTGCCAGCAGCTTGGTCTCCTTGACTAGCAAAAACTACAATGAGCAGTTCTTC	CASSLVSLTSKNYNEQFF
TRBV7-9	.	.	TRBJ1-1	TGTGCCAGCAGCCGGAACACTGAAGCTTTCTTT	CASSRNTEAFF
TRBV20-1	.	once	TRBJ1-6	TGCAGTGCTAGTGGGGGGGGCGTTTCACCCCTCCACTTT	CSASGGGVSPLHF
TRBV7-2	TRBD1	.	TRBJ1-2	TGTGCCAGCAGTCCGGGACAGGGCAATGGCTACACCTTC	CASSPGQGNGYTF
TRBV27	.	.	TRBJ2-7	TGTGCCAGCAGCCCCCAGCGGCCCTACGAGCAGTACTTC	CASSPQRPYEQYF
TRBV6-2/TRBV6-3	TRBD1	.	TRBJ1-1	TGTGCCAGCAGCCCCACGAGCACAGGGGTATGGAACACTGAAGCTTTCTTT	CASSPTSTGVWNTEAFF
TRBV9	TRBD1	.	TRBJ2-7	TGTGCCAGCAGCGAGAGCCGGGACAGGCCCTACGAGCAGTACTTC	CASSESRDRPYEQYF
TRBV7-8	TRBD1	.	TRBJ2-7	TGTGCCAGCAGCTTAGAGGGGACAGGGGACTACGAGCAGTACTTC	CASSLEGTGDYEQYF
TRBV18	.	once	TRBJ1-5	TGTGCCAGCTCACCGGTGGGAGGGCGTCAGCCCCAGCATTTT	CASSPVGGRQPQHF
TRBV10-3	TRBD2	few	TRBJ2-1	TGTGCCATCAGTGCTATCCCAGGACTAGCGACGAGCTCCTACAATGAGCAGTTCTTC	CAISAIPGLATSSYNEQFF
TRBV3-1/TRBV3-2	.	.	TRBJ2-5	TGTGCCAGCAGCCAAGTCGTTCAGCAAGAGACCCAGTACTTC	CASSQVVQQETQYF
TRBV12-3/TRBV12-4	.	.	TRBJ1-6	TGTGCCAGCAGTCTCCAGTTTCGGGCCCTCCACTTT	CASSLQFRALHF
TRBV6-4	.	.	TRBJ2-3	TGTGCCAGCAGTGACAGGGGTCGAGACACAGATACGCAGTATTTT	CASSDRGRDTDTQYF
TRBV28	TRBD2	.	TRBJ2-5	TGTGCCAGCAGTAGCGGGAGGGCCTGGGAGACCCAGTACTTC	CASSSGRAWETQYF
TRBV2	.	once	TRBJ1-1	TGTGCCAGCTACTTACAGGGTGCTGAAGCTTTCTTT	CASYLQGAEAFF
TRBV6-5	.	.	TRBJ2-1	TGTGCCAGCAGTACCGGGACTGATTACAATGAGCAGTTCTTC	CASSTGTDYNEQFF
TRBV6-2/TRBV6-3	TRBD1	.	TRBJ2-7	TGTGCCAGCAGTTCCCCGGGGACAGGGGTCTACGAGCAGTACTTC	CASSSPGTGVYEQYF
TRBV11-2	.	.	TRBJ2-1	TGTGCCAGCGTCCTCCAAGCGGGTAGCTCCTACAATGAGCAGTTCTTC	CASVLQAGSSYNEQFF
TRBV3-1/TRBV3-2	.	.	TRBJ2-3	TGTGCCAGCAGCCAAGTAGTCCCCACAGATACGCAGTATTTT	CASSQVVPTDTQYF
TRBV19	TRBD1	.	TRBJ2-2	TGTGCCAGTAGTATTGGAGGGGACAGGGTGTACACCGGGGAGCTGTTTTTT	CASSIGGDRVYTGELFF
TRBV6-4	.	.	TRBJ1-4	TGTGCCAGCTGCCTCCCCGGGACATGCGTATCGAGCCGTGAAAAACTGTTTTTT	CASCLPGTCVSSREKLFF
TRBV18	.	.	TRBJ2-1	TGTGCCAGCTCCTCTACGGCCAGCGGGCAATCGAATGAGCAGTTCTTC	CASSSTASGQSNEQFF
TRBV6-2/TRBV6-3	.	.	TRBJ2-3	TGTGCCAGCAGTTACGTCTCGGGAGCAGATACGCAGTATTTT	CASSYVSGADTQYF
TRBV5-1	TRBD1	once	TRBJ2-5	TGCGCCAGCAGCTTGACGGCGACAGGGCAAGAGACCCAGTACTTC	CASSLTATGQETQYF
TRBV9	.	.	TRBJ2-7	TGTGCCAGCAGCGTAGGTTTGGACACTTCCTACGAGCAGTACTTC	CASSVGLDTSYEQYF
TRBV28	TRBD2	.	TRBJ2-7	TGTGCCAGCAGTTTAAGCGGGAGCTCCTACGAGCAGTACTTC	CASSLSGSSYEQYF
TRBV7-2	TRBD1	.	TRBJ1-5	TGTGCCAGCAGCCACCAGACAGGGATCAGCAATCAGCCCCAGCATTTT	CASSHQTGISNQPQHF
TRBV6-1	TRBD2	.	TRBJ2-1	TGTGCCAGCAGTGTGGCTAGCGGGAGAGCCTACAATGAGCAGTTCTTC	CASSVASGRAYNEQFF
TRBV28	.	.	TRBJ2-3	TGTGCCAGCATCGCGGGAAAGGATACGCAGTATTTT	CASIAGKDTQYF
TRBV6-5	TRBD2	.	TRBJ2-7	TGTGCCACGCGGGGGGGCATCTCCTACGAGCAGTACTTC	CATRGGISYEQYF
TRBV19	TRBD1	once	TRBJ1-2	TGTGCCAGTAGTATGACAGGGGGCAACTATGGCTACACCTTC	CASSMTGGNYGYTF
TRBV4-1	TRBD1	.	TRBJ2-2	TGCGCCAGCAGCCAAGAGGGATCGCAGGGGGCTTCCGGGGAGCTGTTTTTT	CASSQEGSQGASGELFF
TRBV12-5	.	.	TRBJ1-2	TGTGCTAGTGGTTTGGCCCATGACGGGTTTGGCTATGGCTACACCTTC	CASGLAHDGFGYGYTF
TRBV7-2	TRBD2	once	TRBJ2-2	TGTGCCAGCAGCTTGGTTGGCGGGAGGAACACCGGGGAGCTGTTTTTT	CASSLVGGRNTGELFF
TRBV5-1	.	once	TRBJ2-3	TGCGCCAGTGCCCCCGCAGGGACAGATACGCAGTATTTT	CASAPAGTDTQYF
TRBV29-1	.	.	TRBJ2-7	TGCAGCGCCGGAGGCACCCCCTACGAGCAGTACTTC	CSAGGTPYEQYF
TRBV10-3	TRBD2	once	TRBJ2-3	TGTGCCATCAACAGCGGGAGGGTGGATACGCAGTATTTT	CAINSGRVDTQYF
TRBV5-1	.	few	TRBJ1-1	TGCGCCAGCAGCCCCGGCGGTCCGAGCACTGAAGCTTTCTTT	CASSPGGPSTEAFF
TRBV3-1/TRBV3-2	TRBD2	.	TRBJ2-5	TGTGCCAGCAGCCAAGCGGGAGGAGGGGAGACCCAGTACTTC	CASSQAGGGETQYF
TRBV6-6	TRBD2	.	TRBJ2-3	TGTGCCAGCAGTTACTCGACTAGCGAGCACTTTTTT	CASSYSTSEHFF
TRBV7-8	.	.	TRBJ1-2	TGTGCCAGCAGCTTATTTACAGCCGGTACGGACTATGGCTACACCTTC	CASSLFTAGTDYGYTF
TRBV2	.	few	TRBJ1-3	TGTGCCAGCACGACTCTCGGAACCCTCTCTGGAAACACCATATATTTT	CASTTLGTLSGNTIYF
TRBV5-8	.	.	TRBJ1-1	TGTGCCAGCAGCTCGGACAACATGAACACTGAAGCTTTCTTT	CASSSDNMNTEAFF
TRBV5-1	.	.	TRBJ2-1	TGCGCCAGCAGCCGGTTTTGGGACTCCGAAAATGAGCAGTTCTTC	CASSRFWDSENEQFF
TRBV7-6	.	.	TRBJ1-2	TGTGCCAGCAGCTTAGAAACGAATAGGGACATGCGCGGCTACACCTTC	CASSLETNRDMRGYTF
TRBV12-2	.	few	TRBJ2-7	TGTGCAAGTCGCTTAGCGGCAAGCGAGCAGTACTTC	CASRLAASEQYF
TRBV28	.	once	TRBJ1-5	TGTGCCAGCAGTTTTCGGGGGAATCAGAATCAGCCCCAGCATTTT	CASSFRGNQNQPQHF
TRBV4-3	.	.	TRBJ1-1	TGCGCCAGCAGCCACTCAGGGGCAAGTAACACTGAAGCTTTCTTT	CASSHSGASNTEAFF
TRBV5-6	TRBD1	.	TRBJ1-6	TGTGCCAGCACGGACAGGGGAAGGACCTATAATTCACCCCTCCACTTT	CASTDRGRTYNSPLHF